The T cell receptor (beta chain) under discussion was sequenced for a study of cytomegalovirus exposure and HLA in healthy donors. Study as a whole: The Caucasian-associated ancestry cluster contained 81% of the roughly 400 genotyped donors. General study findings and limits: Earlier analysis yielded a pattern in which most TCR beta V segments were productive about 90% or about 30% of the time.

Both 60 Vbeta primers and 13 Jbeta primers went into the PCR. This table comes from immunoSEQ multiplex PCR, and its TCRdb copy is limited to in-frame clones, with some not included. Among around 130,000 clones listed, roughly 80% were seen once. Turning to this clone: Its target is not known.

V dropped 3 bases and J dropped 8 bases, with 9 bases sitting between them. This CDR3 comprises 12 residues. Germline CDR1 and CDR2: SGDLS and YYNGEE. Donors were ostensibly healthy at sampling, although undocumented immune exposures were probable. The sequenced material came from PBMCs. This receptor was obtained from a woman between 40 and 50 years old in good health and CMV-seronegative. V and J are TRBV9 and TRBJ1-3; no definite D call. CDR3 loop: CASSGGSDTIYF. In DNA form, the CDR3 reads TGTGCCAGCAGCGGAGGATCGGACACCATATATTTT.